This T cell receptor beta chain came from a study of T-cell memory formation after mild COVID-19 (dated by TCRdb to 2020 to 2022). Context from the whole study: TCR sequence clusters from the two donors were found to be largely donor specific. Two young, previously healthy adult volunteers, one female and one male, were included in the cohort. Longitudinal TCRalpha and TCRbeta repertoire sequencing tracked T-cell clones expanding and contracting after mild COVID-19 in a couple of donors. Study-wide findings and limitations: Balanced CD4/CD8 phenotypes were observed for clones contracting from day 15 to 85, whereas a bias towards CD4+ was observed for a second wave of clones expanding from day 15 to 37. Contracting CD4+ clones were located mainly in the CM and EM memory subsets, whereas CD8+ clones were found to be enriched in EMRA. The study included only two mild cases, and larger cohorts that include severe cases with pre-infection samples were judged to be necessary. Some responding clones were detected in pre-infection memory, suggesting pre-existing cross-reactive memory T cells joined the SARS-CoV-2 response. SARS-CoV-2 specificity of the second-wave clones peaking on day 37 was not confirmed.

The listed sequencing device is Illumina NovaSeq 6000. TCRalpha and TCRbeta cDNA libraries were constructed by 5'RACE with constant-segment primers, with sample barcodes and unique molecular identifiers being introduced. RNA was extracted from every sample with Trizol reagent. Libraries were amplified in two PCR steps, with a second sample barcode and Illumina TruSeq adapters added in the second step. Libraries were sequenced on an Illumina NovaSeq with 2 x 150 bp paired-end reads. The study's processing was this. Reads were demultiplexed and collapsed into UMI-guided consensus sequences with migec v1.2.7. Using mixcr v2.1.11, the UMI consensuses were aligned to TRA and TRB V and J templates and assembled into clonotypes. A clonotype was counted as expanded or contracted only when both edgeR and NoisET called the clonotype significant, with the noise models trained on biological replicates. For edgeR calls, a false discovery rate-adjusted p below 0.01 and a log2 fold-change threshold of 1 were applied. As an exploratory analysis of dynamics, PCA with hierarchical clustering was applied to max-normalized trajectories of the 1000 most abundant clonotypes. Separately sequenced CD4+ and CD8+ repertoires were used to assign the CD4 or CD8 phenotype of responding clones. The public reads were reanalyzed by TCRdb: fastp trimming at Q25, MiXCR alignment, in-frame beta chains only. Rows with a matching CDR3 protein are joined into one entry that keeps the most common DNA and genes. These V and J calls rely on TCRdb rather than the paper's analysis. In all, the sample holds nearly 250,000 distinct CDR3 sequences, and less than 20% of those were seen once. The leading ten clones occupy 2.1% of the sample.

Via the germline V gene, CDR1 is MNHEY and CDR2 SVGEGT. Trimming takes 2 bases from V and 1 base from J, and the germline ends sit 18 bases apart. The CDR3 runs 17 residues from the cysteine to the phenylalanine. This entry keeps only the CDR3 DNA: 51 bases, framed from base 1. This clonotype has a handful of counts. The antigen this receptor binds is unknown. Base qualities are missing; no much larger clone stands one base away. Ficoll-Paque density gradient centrifugation was used to isolate PBMCs. The rearrangement joined TRBV6-2 or TRBV6-3 to TRBJ2-7; tentative D gene TRBD2, with 6 bases matching. This TCR was recovered from an adult woman who had mild COVID-19 (a few samples of this study predate the infection). The sample titles of this study are shuffled in the database, so cell type and time point are left out; the donor was told from shared clones. Sequencing was done on a sample of PBMCs or a T cell subset sorted from them (not recorded which). The DNA is as follows: TGTGCCAGCAGTTACCTCGGAGGGGCTGTTGGTTCCTACGAGCAGTACTTC. Its protein is CASSYLGGAVGSYEQYF.